This T cell receptor beta chain was found in a study of control samples from healthy donors and cancer patients (TCRdb year 2020). About this clone: Its antigen target is currently unknown. No much larger clone is present one base from it, and per-base qualities are unavailable.

Library construction relied on the immunoSEQ multiplex PCR assay. TCRdb obtained this table from immuneACCESS and retained in-frame rearrangements with V and J assigned. These tables miss some clones; where compared with another copy, unresolved V genes account for less than half of the shortfall, and the remainder is unexplained. Present in this sample are under 150,000 clones, approximately 89% of which were seen just once. The biggest ten clones account for less than 3.5% of the sample. Taken from the germline V gene, the CDR1 and CDR2 loops are SQVTM and ANQGSEA. The CDR3 starts with the cysteine, ends with the phenylalanine, and has 11 residues. Of the read, only the CDR3 DNA is kept; its 33 bases are in frame from base 1. V is clipped by 2 bases and J by 8 bases, and the sequence between their germline boundaries is 9 bases long.

Input material: blood. In this chain, TRBV29-1 is recombined with TRBJ1-2, with no confidently assigned D gene. The origin of this receptor is a man in his forties in good health. At the DNA level, the sequence is TGCAGCGTTGAAAATATCCGGGGCTACACCTTC. This translates into CSVENIRGYTF.